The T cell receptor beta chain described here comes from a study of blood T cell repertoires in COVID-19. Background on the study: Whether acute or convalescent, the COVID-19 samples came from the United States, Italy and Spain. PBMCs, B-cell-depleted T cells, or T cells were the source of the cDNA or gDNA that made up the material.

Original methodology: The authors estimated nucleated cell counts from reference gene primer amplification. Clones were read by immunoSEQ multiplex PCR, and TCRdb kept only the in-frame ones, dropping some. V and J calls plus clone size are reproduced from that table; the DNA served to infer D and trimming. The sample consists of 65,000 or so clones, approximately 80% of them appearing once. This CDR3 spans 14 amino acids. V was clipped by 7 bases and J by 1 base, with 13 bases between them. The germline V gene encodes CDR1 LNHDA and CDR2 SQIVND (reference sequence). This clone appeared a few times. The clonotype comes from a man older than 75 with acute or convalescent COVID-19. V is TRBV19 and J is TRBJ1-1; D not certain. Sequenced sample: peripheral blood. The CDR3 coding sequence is TGTGCCAGTACGGCGAAGAGGAGGAACACTGAAGCTTTCTTT. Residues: CASTAKRRNTEAFF. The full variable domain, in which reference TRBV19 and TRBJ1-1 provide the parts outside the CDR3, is DGGITQSPKYLFRKEGQNVTLSCEQNLNHDAMYWYRQDPGQGLRLIYYSQIVNDFQKGDIAEGYSVSREKKESFPLTVTSAQKNPTAFYLCASTAKRRNTEAFFGQGTRLTVV.